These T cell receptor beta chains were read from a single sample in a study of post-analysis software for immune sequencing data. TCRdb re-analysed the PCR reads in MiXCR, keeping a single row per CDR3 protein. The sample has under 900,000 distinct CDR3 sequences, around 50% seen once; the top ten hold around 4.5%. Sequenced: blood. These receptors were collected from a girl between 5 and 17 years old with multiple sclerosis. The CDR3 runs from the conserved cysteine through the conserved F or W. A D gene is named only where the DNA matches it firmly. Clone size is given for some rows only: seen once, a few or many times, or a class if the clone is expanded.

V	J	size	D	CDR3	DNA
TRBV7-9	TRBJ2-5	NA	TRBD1	CASDRGLGGETQYF	TGTGCCAGCGACAGGGGCTTAGGGGGTGAGACCCAGTACTTC
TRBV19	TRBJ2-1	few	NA	CASGTGNEQFF	TGTGCCAGCGGGACTGGCAATGAGCAGTTCTTC
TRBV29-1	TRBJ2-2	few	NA	CSVEVRGTGELFF	TGCAGCGTTGAAGTACGAGGAACCGGGGAGCTGTTTTTT
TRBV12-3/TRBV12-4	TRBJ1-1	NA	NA	CASRTSGEAFF	TGTGCCAGCAGAACGTCTGGGGAAGCTTTCTTT
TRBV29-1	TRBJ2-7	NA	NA	CSVESGVTYEQYF	TGCAGCGTTGAATCCGGGGTCACCTACGAGCAGTACTTC
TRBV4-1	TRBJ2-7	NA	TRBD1	CASSPLSTGGHSYEQYF	TGCGCCAGCAGCCCCCTGTCGACAGGGGGCCACTCCTACGAGCAGTACTTC
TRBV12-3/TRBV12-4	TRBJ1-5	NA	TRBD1	CASSFRDRGRGDQPQHF	TGTGCCAGCAGTTTTCGGGACAGGGGGCGAGGGGATCAGCCCCAGCATTTT
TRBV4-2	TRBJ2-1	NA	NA	CASSHQDSQFF	TGTGCCAGCAGCCACCAGGACTCCCAGTTCTTC
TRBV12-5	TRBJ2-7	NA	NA	CASQTSSYEQYF	TGTGCTAGTCAGACTAGTTCCTACGAGCAGTACTTC
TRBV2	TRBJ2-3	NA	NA	CASSPSVPREDTQYF	TGTGCCAGCAGTCCGAGCGTGCCCCGGGAAGATACGCAGTATTTT
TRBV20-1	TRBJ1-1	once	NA	CSARDPRSNTEAFF	TGCAGTGCTAGAGATCCCCGGTCGAACACTGAAGCTTTCTTT
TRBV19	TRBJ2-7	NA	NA	CASSMAPVVSYEQYF	TGTGCCAGTAGTATGGCCCCAGTGGTCTCCTACGAGCAGTACTTC
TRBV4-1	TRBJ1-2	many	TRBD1	CASSQADRADGYTF	TGCGCCAGCAGCCAAGCCGACAGGGCGGACGGCTACACCTTC
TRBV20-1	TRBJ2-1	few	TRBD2	CSALARGGRSYNEQFF	TGCAGTGCTCTGGCTCGGGGGGGGCGGTCCTACAATGAGCAGTTCTTC
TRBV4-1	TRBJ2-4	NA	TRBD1	CASSQAGDSHKNIQYF	TGCGCCAGCAGCCAAGCCGGGGACAGCCACAAAAACATTCAGTACTTC
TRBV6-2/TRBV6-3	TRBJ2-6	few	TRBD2	CASSYSRLAGVSGANVLTF	TGTGCCAGCAGTTACTCCCGACTAGCGGGAGTTTCTGGGGCCAACGTCCTGACTTTC
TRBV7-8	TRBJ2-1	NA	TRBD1	CASSHPGQGNYNEQFF	TGTGCCAGCAGCCATCCTGGACAGGGAAACTACAATGAGCAGTTCTTC
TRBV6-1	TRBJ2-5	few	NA	CASSDSWETQYF	TGTGCCAGCAGCGACTCATGGGAGACCCAGTACTTC
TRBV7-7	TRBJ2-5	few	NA	CASSHSRSQETQYF	TGTGCCAGCAGCCACTCAAGATCACAAGAGACCCAGTACTTC
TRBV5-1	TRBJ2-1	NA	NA	CASGQLVSNEQFF	TGCGCCAGCGGGCAACTAGTATCGAATGAGCAGTTCTTC
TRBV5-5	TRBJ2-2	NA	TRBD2	CASSIGLAGGPNTGELFF	TGTGCCAGCAGCATCGGACTAGCGGGGGGTCCTAACACCGGGGAGCTGTTTTTT
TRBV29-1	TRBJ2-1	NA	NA	CSVEYVSSYNEQFF	TGCAGCGTTGAATATGTGAGCTCCTACAATGAGCAGTTCTTC
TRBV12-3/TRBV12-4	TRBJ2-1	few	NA	CASSFKGQFF	TGTGCCAGCAGTTTTAAGGGGCAGTTCTTC
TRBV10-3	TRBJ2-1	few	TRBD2	CAPGGSYNEQFF	TGTGCCCCGGGGGGCTCCTACAATGAGCAGTTCTTC
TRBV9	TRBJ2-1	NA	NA	CASSVRSNLNEQFF	TGTGCCAGCAGCGTGCGATCCAACCTGAATGAGCAGTTCTTC
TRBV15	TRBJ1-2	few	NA	CATSRPVRGSYGYTF	TGTGCCACCAGCAGACCCGTAAGGGGCAGCTATGGCTACACCTTC
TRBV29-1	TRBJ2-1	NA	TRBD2	CSVQAGAHNEQFF	TGCAGCGTTCAAGCGGGAGCCCACAATGAGCAGTTCTTC
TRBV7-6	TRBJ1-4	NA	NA	CASSSRQAPSNEKLFF	TGTGCCAGCAGTTCACGACAGGCCCCGAGCAATGAAAAACTGTTTTTT
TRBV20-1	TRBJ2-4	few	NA	CSARDTTGFENIQYF	TGCAGTGCTAGAGACACGACAGGTTTTGAAAACATTCAGTACTTC
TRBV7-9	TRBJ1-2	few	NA	CASSFPIYGYTF	TGTGCCAGCAGCTTCCCCATCTATGGCTACACCTTC
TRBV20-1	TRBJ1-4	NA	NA	CSARDQGNPGGKLFF	TGCAGTGCTAGAGATCAAGGGAACCCGGGTGGAAAACTGTTTTTT
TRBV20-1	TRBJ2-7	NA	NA	CSARVSGTAEPYEQYF	TGCAGTGCTAGGGTTTCCGGGACGGCGGAGCCCTACGAGCAGTACTTC
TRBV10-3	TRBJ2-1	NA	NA	CAISGNRDKDDSYNEQFF	TGTGCCATCAGTGGGAACCGGGACAAGGATGATTCCTACAATGAGCAGTTCTTC
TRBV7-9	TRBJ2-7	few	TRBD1	CASSLARDRGYEQYF	TGTGCCAGCAGCTTAGCTCGGGACAGGGGTTACGAGCAGTACTTC
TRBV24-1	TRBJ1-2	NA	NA	CATSDFRQTGGGYTF	TGTGCCACCAGTGATTTCCGACAGACCGGGGGTGGCTACACCTTC
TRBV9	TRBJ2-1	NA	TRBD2	CASTTGAGASGRGSYNEQFF	TGTGCCAGCACCACCGGGGCTGGGGCTAGCGGGAGGGGGTCCTACAATGAGCAGTTCTTC
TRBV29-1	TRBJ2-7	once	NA	CSVVQGISYEQYF	TGCAGCGTTGTTCAGGGGATCTCCTACGAGCAGTACTTC
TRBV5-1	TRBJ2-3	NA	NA	CASSFGDHLADTQYF	TGCGCCAGCAGCTTTGGGGACCACCTCGCAGATACGCAGTATTTT
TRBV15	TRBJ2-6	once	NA	CATGFRGANVLTF	TGTGCCACCGGCTTCAGGGGGGCCAACGTCCTGACTTTC
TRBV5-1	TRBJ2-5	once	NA	CASSLDQEGTQYF	TGCGCCAGCAGCTTGGACCAGGAAGGGACCCAGTACTTC
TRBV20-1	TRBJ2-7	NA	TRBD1	CSAYPRTGSYEQYF	TGCAGTGCCTATCCCCGGACAGGGTCCTACGAGCAGTACTTC
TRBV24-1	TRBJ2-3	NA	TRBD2	CATSDRGTSGRDTDTQYF	TGTGCCACCAGTGATCGGGGTACTAGCGGGAGAGACACAGATACGCAGTATTTT
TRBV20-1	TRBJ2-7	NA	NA	CSATGQISSYEQYF	TGCAGTGCTACAGGACAGATAAGCTCCTACGAGCAGTACTTC
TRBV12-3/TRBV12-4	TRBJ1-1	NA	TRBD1	CASSRGQGMNTEAFF	TGTGCCAGCAGTAGAGGACAGGGCATGAACACTGAAGCTTTCTTT
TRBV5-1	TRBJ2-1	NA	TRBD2	CASSVGPSGTLYNEQFF	TGCGCCAGCAGCGTGGGGCCTAGCGGGACCCTTTACAATGAGCAGTTCTTC
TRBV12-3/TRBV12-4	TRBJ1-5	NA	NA	CASSLGTFGSNQPQHF	TGTGCCAGCAGCCTTGGGACTTTTGGGAGCAATCAGCCCCAGCATTTT
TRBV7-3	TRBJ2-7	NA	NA	CASSPREGYEQYF	TGTGCCAGCTCTCCCCGAGAAGGCTACGAGCAGTACTTC
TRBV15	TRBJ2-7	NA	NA	CATSRDGSRAYEQYF	TGTGCCACCAGCAGAGATGGTTCCAGGGCCTACGAGCAGTACTTC
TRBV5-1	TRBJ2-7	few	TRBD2	CASSSTSGGSSYEQYF	TGCGCCAGCAGCTCGACTAGCGGGGGGTCCTCCTACGAGCAGTACTTC
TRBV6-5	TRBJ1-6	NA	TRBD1	CASSYDTGESLHF	TGTGCCAGCAGTTACGACACAGGGGAATCTCTCCACTTT
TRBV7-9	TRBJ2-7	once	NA	CASSLGWRGTYEQYF	TGTGCCAGCAGCTTAGGCTGGCGGGGCACCTACGAGCAGTACTTC
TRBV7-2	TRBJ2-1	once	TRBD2	CASSRHSAGGPYNEQFF	TGTGCCAGCAGCCGGCATTCGGCGGGGGGCCCCTACAATGAGCAGTTCTTC
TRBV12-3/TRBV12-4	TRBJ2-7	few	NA	CASSLGPSMEQYF	TGTGCCAGCAGTTTGGGTCCTTCGATGGAGCAGTACTTC
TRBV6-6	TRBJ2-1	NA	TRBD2	CASSYGTSVDEQFF	TGTGCCAGCAGTTACGGGACTAGCGTCGATGAGCAGTTCTTC
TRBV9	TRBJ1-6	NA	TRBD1	CASSAGTAMAGSPLHF	TGTGCCAGCAGCGCGGGGACAGCGATGGCGGGTTCACCCCTCCACTTT